This TCR beta chain stems from a study of blood T cell repertoires in COVID-19. Study details: Samples taken during acute and convalescent COVID-19 were collected in the United States, Italy and Spain. Nucleic acid was either cDNA or gDNA, and it came from T cells, B-cell-depleted T cells, or PBMCs.

From germline, CDR1 is MNHNY and CDR2 SVGAGI (reference sequence). V lost 8 bases and J 7 bases, leaving 12 bases between the germline ends. The CDR3 spans 12 residues. In the study's own analysis: Estimation of nucleated cell counts relied on the amplification of reference gene primers. Sequenced by immunoSEQ multiplex PCR; TCRdb stores in-frame clones only, minus some. The V and J calls and clone size were taken over from that table, and D and trimming were inferred from the DNA. The table includes 100,000 to 150,000 clones, roughly 90% detected once. Seattle cases were enrolled at active infection and followed longitudinally.

The specimen was peripheral blood. The chain recombines TRBV6-6 with TRBJ1-5; D uncertain. This sequence originates from a man aged 45 to 65 with COVID-19, enrolled during active disease. For the CDR3, the DNA is TGTGCCAGCTCGCGGGCTGGCCAGCCCCAGCATTTT. This codes for CASSRAGQPQHF.